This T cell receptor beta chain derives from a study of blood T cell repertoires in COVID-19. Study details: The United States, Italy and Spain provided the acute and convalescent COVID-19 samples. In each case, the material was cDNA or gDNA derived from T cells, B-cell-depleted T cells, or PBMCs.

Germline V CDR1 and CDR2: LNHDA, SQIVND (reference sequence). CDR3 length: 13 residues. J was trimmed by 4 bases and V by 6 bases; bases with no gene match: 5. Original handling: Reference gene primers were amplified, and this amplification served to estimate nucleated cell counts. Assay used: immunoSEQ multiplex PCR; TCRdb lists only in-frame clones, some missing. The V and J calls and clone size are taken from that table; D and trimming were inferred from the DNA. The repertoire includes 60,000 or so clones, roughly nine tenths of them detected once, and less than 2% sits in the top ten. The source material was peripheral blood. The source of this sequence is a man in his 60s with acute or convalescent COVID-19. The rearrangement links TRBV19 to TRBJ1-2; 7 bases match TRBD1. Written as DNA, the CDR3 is TGTGCCAGTAGGACGGACAGGACCTATGGCTACACCTTC. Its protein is CASRTDRTYGYTF.